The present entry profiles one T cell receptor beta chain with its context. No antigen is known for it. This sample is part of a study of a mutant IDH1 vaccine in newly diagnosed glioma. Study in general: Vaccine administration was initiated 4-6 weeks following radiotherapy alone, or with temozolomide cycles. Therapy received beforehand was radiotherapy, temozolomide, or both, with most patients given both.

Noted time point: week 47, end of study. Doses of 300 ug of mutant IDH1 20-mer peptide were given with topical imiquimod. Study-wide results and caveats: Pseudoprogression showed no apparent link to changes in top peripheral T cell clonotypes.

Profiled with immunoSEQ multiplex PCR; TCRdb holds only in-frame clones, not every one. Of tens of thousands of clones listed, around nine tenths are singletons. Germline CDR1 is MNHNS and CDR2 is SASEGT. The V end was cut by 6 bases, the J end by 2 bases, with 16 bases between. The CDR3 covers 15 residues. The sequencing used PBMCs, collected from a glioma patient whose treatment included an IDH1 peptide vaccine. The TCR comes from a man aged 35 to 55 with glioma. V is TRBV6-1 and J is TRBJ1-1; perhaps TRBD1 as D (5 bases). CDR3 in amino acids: CASRYRQGGNTEAFF. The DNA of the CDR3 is TGTGCCAGCAGATATAGGCAGGGAGGCAACACTGAAGCTTTCTTT.